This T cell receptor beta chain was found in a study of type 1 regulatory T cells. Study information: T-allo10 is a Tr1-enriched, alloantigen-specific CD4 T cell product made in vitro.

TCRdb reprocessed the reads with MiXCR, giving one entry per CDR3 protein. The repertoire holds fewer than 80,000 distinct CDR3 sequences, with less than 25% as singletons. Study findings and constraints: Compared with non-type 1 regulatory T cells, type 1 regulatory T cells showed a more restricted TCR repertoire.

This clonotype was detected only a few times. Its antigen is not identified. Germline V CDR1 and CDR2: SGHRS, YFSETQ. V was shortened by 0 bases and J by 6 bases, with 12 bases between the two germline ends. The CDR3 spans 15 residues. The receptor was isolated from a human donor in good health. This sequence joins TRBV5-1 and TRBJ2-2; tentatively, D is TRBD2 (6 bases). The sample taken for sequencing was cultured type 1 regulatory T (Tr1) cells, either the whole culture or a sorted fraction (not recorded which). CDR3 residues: CASSLERGTSGELFF. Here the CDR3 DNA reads TGCGCCAGCAGCTTGGAAAGAGGGACTTCCGGGGAGCTGTTTTTT.